This TCR beta chain was sequenced for a study of blood T cells in healthy people across ages. The individuals who served as donors were healthy Caucasians living in Russia, aged roughly 6 to 90. Isolation per sample recovered at least 6 million PBMCs. Germline V lookup: CDR1 DFQATT, CDR2 SNEGSKA (reference sequence). The CDR3 is 13 residues long. With 1 base clipped from V and 3 bases from J, the junction kept 3 bases outside the gene matches. On this clonotype: Antigen specificity is unknown. This sequence may be a read error, since a much larger clone differs from it by one base.

Whole-study findings and limits: Long-lived donors carried more naive CD4+ cells and greater diversity than aged donors.

The second PCR ran about 6 to 12 cycles with a sample-barcoded 5' primer and J-beta primers. MiXCR, run by TCRdb on the 5' RACE reads, gives a single entry per CDR3 protein. The data show nearly 1 million distinct CDR3 sequences, with roughly 51% seen just once and over 20% held by the top ten. The specimen sequenced was blood. The sequence came from a woman in her sixties or seventies in good health. The chain employs TRBV20-1 and TRBJ2-7; the match to TRBD2 covers 7 bases. The CDR3 sequence: CSARGPSGYEQYF. Here the CDR3 DNA reads TGCAGTGCTAGAGGGCCTAGCGGCTACGAGCAGTACTTC.